What follows describes a single TCR beta chain. Its specificity is unknown. The entry originates in a study of T cell repertoires in cytomegalovirus infection. About the research overall: Recently identified HLA-C-restricted CMV epitopes were among the peptides used.

TCRdb reprocessed the reads with MiXCR, giving one entry per CDR3 protein. The sample comprises approximately 1,000,000 distinct CDR3 sequences, roughly 31% of which are singletons, and roughly 12% rests with the top ten. The TCR comes from a human donor in good health (CMV status not recorded). Some clones in this sample may be carry-over from other donors' samples. The material sequenced was cultured CD8+ T cells from PBMCs, taken from culture after CMV antigen stimulation.

This CDR3 reads CSVLTVNTEAFF. In nucleotides, the CDR3 is TGCAGCGTACTGACGGTGAACACTGAAGCTTTCTTT. This chain joins TRBV29-1 and TRBJ1-1; D unresolved. The germline V and J ends were trimmed by 6 bases and 0 bases, with 8 bases remaining between them. The CDR3 covers 12 residues. Germline lookup yields CDR1 SQVTM and CDR2 ANQGSEA.